This T cell receptor beta chain is from a study of T cell responses to AZD1222 COVID-19 vaccine. Sequencing used immunoSEQ multiplex PCR; TCRdb keeps in-frame clones, though not all of them. The repertoire has approximately 150,000 clones, roughly 89% of them found once; the top ten carry around 1.1%. This CDR3 is built from 14 residues. With 5 bases removed from V and 1 base from J, the gap between germline ends came to 12 bases. Germline V gene data show CDR1 as SEHNR and CDR2 as FQNEAQ (reference sequence). This TCR came from an adult who received the AZD1222 COVID-19 vaccine. The rearrangement links TRBV7-9 to TRBJ2-7; D gene unclear. Sequenced material: peripheral blood, taken 28 days after the second AZD1222 dose. CDR3 protein: CASSRAAASYEQYF. CDR3 in DNA: TGTGCCAGCAGCAGGGCGGCAGCTTCCTACGAGCAGTACTTC.